This T cell receptor (beta chain) was captured in a study of T cell responses to AZD1222 COVID-19 vaccine. The protocol was immunoSEQ multiplex PCR, while the TCRdb copy is restricted to in-frame clones and leaves out a portion. The sample carries approximately 140,000 clones, approximately 94% recorded once. This clonotype was obtained from an adult in good health. The sample consisted of peripheral blood, taken on day 0 of AZD1222 vaccination.

The CDR3 spells CASGFSSVPDTQYF. CDR3 sequence (DNA): TGTGCTAGTGGTTTTTCTAGCGTCCCAGATACGCAGTATTTT. The chain joins TRBV12-5 to TRBJ2-3; maybe TRBD2 (6 bases). Germline V gives CDR1 LGHNT, CDR2 FRNRAP. The CDR3 loop spans 14 amino acids. Trimming removed 3 bases at V and 4 bases at J, with 11 bases between.